This T cell receptor beta chain was profiled in a study of regulatory T cells in long-lasting Graves disease. Study results and caveats: Favoring TRBV28, TRBJ1-2 and TRBJ2-5 was a feature seen in persistent disease.

For TCR beta, libraries came from iRepertoire HTBI primers and Arm-PCR of CDR3 regions. TCRdb reprocessed the multiplex PCR reads with MiXCR, giving one entry per CDR3 protein. The profile shows around 450,000 distinct CDR3 sequences, around 15% of them singletons. Trimming left V 2 bases short and J 6 bases short, with 14 bases between. The germline CDR1 and CDR2 sequences are KGHSH and LQKENI. This CDR3 is built from 15 residues. The time point denotes: newly diagnosed GD, antithyroid drugs for less than 3 months. PBMCs were the source of the RNA used for TCR sequencing. This clonotype was seen a few times. Antigen specificity is unknown. These sequences were also reported in another study, on T cells in Graves' hyperthyroidism and ophthalmopathy. Turning to that study: Carried out on the TCR CDR3, a first-round RT-PCR used the HTBI primer set.

The sequencing here drew on peripheral blood mononuclear cells (PBMCs), taken at new diagnosis, from a patient treated with antithyroid drugs. The TCR originated in a man aged 35-49 years with Graves disease. The genes are TRBV18 and TRBJ1-5; a weak D match, TRBD1 (6 bases). The CDR3 nucleotides are TGTGCCAGCTCACCAGAGGGAGAACAGGGTCAGCCCCAGCATTTT. Amino acids: CASSPEGEQGQPQHF.